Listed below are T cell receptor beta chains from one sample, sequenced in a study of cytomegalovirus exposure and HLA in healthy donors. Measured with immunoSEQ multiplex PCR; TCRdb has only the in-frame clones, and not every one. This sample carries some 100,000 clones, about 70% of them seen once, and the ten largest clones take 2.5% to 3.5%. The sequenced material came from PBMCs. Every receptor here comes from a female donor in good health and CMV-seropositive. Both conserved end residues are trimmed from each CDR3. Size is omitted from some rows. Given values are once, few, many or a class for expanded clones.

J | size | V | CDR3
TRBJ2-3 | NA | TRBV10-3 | ATARLSTDTQY
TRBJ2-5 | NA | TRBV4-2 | ASSQSGGNRETQY
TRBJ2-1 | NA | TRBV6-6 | ASSRPGQGLNEQF
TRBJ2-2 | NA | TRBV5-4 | ASSHNALLGGELF
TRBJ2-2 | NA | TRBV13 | ASNSGGRTGELF
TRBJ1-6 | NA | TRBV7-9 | ASSSDRAGDSPLH
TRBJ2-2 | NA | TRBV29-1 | SVEGGSGGDNTGELF
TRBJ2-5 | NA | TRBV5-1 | ASSLDTGAQETQY
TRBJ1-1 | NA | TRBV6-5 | ASSYTTLNTEAF
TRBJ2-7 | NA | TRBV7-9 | ASSPSTGSYEQY
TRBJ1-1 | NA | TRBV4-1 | ASSQDLSEAF
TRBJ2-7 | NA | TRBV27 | ASSPLAYSYEQY
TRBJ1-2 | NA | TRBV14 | ASSQGAGSGYT
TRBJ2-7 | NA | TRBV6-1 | ASSPNYEQY
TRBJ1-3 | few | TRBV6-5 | ASSYGTLSGNTIY